The clone carrying this TCR beta chain was observed a few times. The antigen is not known. Individually, TCR cDNA molecules were each labelled with a unique molecular identifier. TCRdb re-analysed the 5' RACE reads in MiXCR, keeping a single row per CDR3 protein. Among roughly 120,000 distinct CDR3 sequences listed, 10% to 13% were seen once. The record originates from a study of spatial heterogeneity in lung cancer. In the study overall: Donation came from about 72 patients with untreated early-stage non-small cell lung cancer. Study conclusions and caveats: Ubiquitous expanded tumor TCRs were observed in blood more at resection than follow-up.

CDR3 size: 14 residues. Germline lookup yields CDR1 KGHDR and CDR2 SFDVKD. V gave up 3 bases and J gave up 6 bases, with 11 bases separating them. Time point described: blood at routine non-recurrence follow-up after resection. The sequencing here drew on PBMCs, taken at follow-up. The chain carries TRBV24-1 and TRBJ2-1, with TRBD2 as a possible D gene (5 bases). The sequence was obtained from a female donor with early-stage non-small cell lung cancer. The CDR3, as DNA: TGTGCCACCAGTGATACAAGCACTAGCAATGAGCAGTTCTTC. It yields the protein CATSDTSTSNEQFF.